The 29 T cell receptor beta chains given below trace back to one sample, sequenced in a study of T cell responses to AZD1222 COVID-19 vaccine. The data were produced by immunoSEQ multiplex PCR, yet TCRdb's version contains in-frame clones alone and is incomplete. The table shows 140,000 to 150,000 clones, with 90% to 95% occurring only once. The sample was peripheral blood, taken 28 days after the second AZD1222 dose. All receptors derive from an adult who received the AZD1222 COVID-19 vaccine.

The rearrangement joins TRBV19 to TRBJ1-2, with D possibly TRBD1 on 6 matching bases. Per the germline V gene, CDR1 is LNHDA and CDR2 is SQIVND (reference sequence). V was trimmed by 5 bases and J by 8 bases, leaving 12 bases between them. The CDR3 sequence is 12 residues long. The chain's CDR3 is CASSFRGNGYTF. CDR3 DNA: TGTGCCAGTAGTTTCAGGGGCAACGGCTACACCTTC. The entire variable domain, with the rest obtained from reference TRBV19 and TRBJ1-2, is as follows: DGGITQSPKYLFRKEGQNVTLSCEQNLNHDAMYWYRQDPGQGLRLIYYSQIVNDFQKGDIAEGYSVSREKKESFPLTVTSAQKNPTAFYLCASSFRGNGYTFGSGTRLTVV.

The V gene is TRBV6-6, the J gene TRBJ1-4, with 8 bases that match TRBD1. Germline assignment: CDR1 MNHNY and CDR2 SVGAGI (reference sequence). The CDR3 totals 15 residues. The V gene end was trimmed by 4 bases and the J gene end by 4 bases; junction bases not matched to a gene: 5. CDR3 sequence reads: CASSSNRGGNEKLFF. Here the CDR3 DNA reads TGTGCCAGCAGTTCCAACAGGGGGGGTAATGAAAAACTGTTTTTT.

The chain recombines TRBV5-4 with TRBJ1-1, with unresolved D. The CDR3 is made up of 16 amino acids. Germline assignment: CDR1 SGHNT and CDR2 YYREEE (reference sequence). V was cut by 0 bases and J by 1 base, with 13 bases left in between. DNA for the CDR3: TGTGCCAGCAGCTTGGCTGGAGGATGGGAGAACACTGAAGCTTTCTTT. Its protein product is CASSLAGGWENTEAFF. The full variable domain, completed using reference TRBV5-4 and TRBJ1-1, is ETGVTQSPTHLIKTRGQQVTLRCSSQSGHNTVSWYQQALGQGPQFIFQYYREEENGRGNFPPRFSGLQFPNYSSELNVNALELDDSALYLCASSLAGGWENTEAFFGQGTRLTVV.

The J gene is TRBJ1-1, the V gene TRBV12-3 or TRBV12-4; D perhaps matches TRBD1 (5 bases). The CDR3 length is 13 residues. V shed 3 bases and J shed 1 base, with 6 bases lying between them. CDR3 loop: CASSFRANTEAFF. In DNA form, the CDR3 reads TGTGCCAGCAGTTTCAGGGCGAACACTGAAGCTTTCTTT.

This rearrangement joins TRBV3-1 (or the pseudogene TRBV3-2) to TRBJ1-3; D might be TRBD1 (5 bases). The germline gives CDR1 LGHDT, CDR2 YNNKEL (reference sequence). V lost 0 bases and J 0 bases, leaving 12 bases between the germline ends. This CDR3 region has 17 residues. CDR3 loop: CASSQEAGESSGNTIYF. The DNA for the CDR3 is TGTGCCAGCAGCCAAGAGGCGGGGGAATCCTCTGGAAACACCATATATTTT.

This rearrangement joins TRBV13 to TRBJ2-1; maybe TRBD2 (6 bases). With 3 bases removed from V and 11 bases from J, the gap between germline ends came to 20 bases. The germline V gene encodes CDR1 PRHDT and CDR2 FYEKMQ (reference sequence). CDR3 length equals 15 residues. CDR3 in DNA: TGTGCCAGCAGCTTTGCACAGCGGACTACCGGGAAGCAGTTCTTC. This translates into CASSFAQRTTGKQFF.

CDR3 amino acids: CASSAGTGAYGYTF. CDR3 nucleotide sequence: TGTGCCAGCAGTGCCGGGACTGGGGCCTATGGCTACACCTTC. The chain employs TRBV25-1 and TRBJ1-2; D may be TRBD1 (5 bases). Germline V gene lookup returns CDR1 MGHDK and CDR2 SYGVNS. CDR3 length: 14 residues. The V end lost 4 bases, the J end lost 4 bases, and 13 bases lay between the germline ends.

This chain uses TRBV14 with TRBJ2-2; 7 bases are shared with TRBD1. The junction had 13 bases not matched to a gene; V was cut back by 5 bases and J by 4 bases. The CDR3 contains 17 residues. Germline V gives CDR1 SGHDN, CDR2 FVKESK. The CDR3: CASSLKLGGAGTGELFF. CDR3 nucleotides: TGTGCCAGCAGCTTGAAGCTAGGGGGCGCCGGCACCGGGGAGCTGTTTTTT.

Concerning this clone itself: In the same sample, other DNA sequences code for this CDR3. The V gene is TRBV9, the J gene TRBJ1-1, with TRBD1 matching 8 bases. V trimming: 0 bases; J trimming: 5 bases; junction bases outside the gene matches: 9. CDR3 size: 16 residues. Germline V gives CDR1 SGDLS, CDR2 YYNGEE. The CDR3 DNA follows: TGTGCCAGCAGCGTAGGGTCAGGGGGCGCAGGGACTGAAGCTTTCTTT. This codes for CASSVGSGGAGTEAFF. The entire variable domain, with the rest obtained from reference TRBV9 and TRBJ1-1, is as follows: DSGVTQTPKHLITATGQRVTLRCSPRSGDLSVYWYQQSLDQGLQFLIQYYNGEERAKGNILERFSAQQFPDLHSELNLSSLELGDSALYFCASSVGSGGAGTEAFFGQGTRLTVV.

The genes are TRBV19 and TRBJ2-7; 9 positions agree with TRBD2. Germline assignment: CDR1 LNHDA and CDR2 SQIVND (reference sequence). The CDR3 runs to 19 residues. V lost 5 bases and J lost 3; bases outside the gene matches: 20. The CDR3 region is CASSSFGAGGPGRFYEQYF. The CDR3 DNA sequence: TGTGCCAGTAGTTCCTTTGGGGCGGGAGGGCCCGGAAGGTTCTACGAGCAGTACTTC.

The V and J genes are TRBV4-1 and TRBJ1-2; D not resolved. V lost 1 base and J lost 0, with 12 bases in between. Germline lookup yields CDR1 MGHRA and CDR2 YSYEKL. The CDR3 runs to 16 residues. The CDR3 sequence: CASSQVGGRANYGYTF. As DNA, the CDR3 is TGCGCCAGCAGCCAAGTTGGAGGGCGGGCTAACTATGGCTACACCTTC.

The chain couples TRBV29-1 to TRBJ1-1, with a possible D match to TRBD1 (5 bases). CDR3 size: 13 residues. V was trimmed by 2 bases and J by 4 bases, leaving 11 bases between them. Germline V CDR1 and CDR2: SQVTM, ANQGSEA. The CDR3 DNA reads TGCAGCGTTGAAATGGGTGGGGGCACTGAAGCTTTCTTT. Translation gives CSVEMGGGTEAFF.

Comment on this clone: The identical CDR3 is also encoded by other nucleotide sequences in the sample. The chain recombines TRBV12-3 or TRBV12-4 with TRBJ1-1; D is uncertain. There are 13 residues in the CDR3. The ends were cut back, 0 bases at V and 1 base at J, with 3 bases in the middle. The CDR3 sequence is CASSLAANTEAFF. CDR3 nucleotides: TGTGCCAGCAGTTTAGCCGCGAACACTGAAGCTTTCTTT.

The chain recombines TRBV5-1 with TRBJ1-2; 9 bases are a match to TRBD1. The CDR3 length is 15 residues. Germline V lookup: CDR1 SGHRS, CDR2 YFSETQ. V dropped 5 bases and J dropped 7; count of bases not matched to a gene: 12. CDR3 protein: CASRARDRAGRGYTF. CDR3 coding DNA: TGCGCCAGCAGGGCCAGGGACAGGGCAGGCCGTGGCTACACCTTC.

In this sample, this clone turned up once. This chain connects TRBV30 to TRBJ1-1; TRBD1 matches at 9 bases. V lost 0 bases, J lost 11 bases, and 7 bases stayed unmatched. Germline assignment: CDR1 GTSNPN and CDR2 SVGIG (reference sequence). The CDR3 is made up of 13 amino acids. The CDR3, as DNA: TGTGCCTGGAGTGTACAGGGGGCTCGAGCGGCTTTCTTT. It encodes CAWSVQGARAAFF.

This clone was seen a single time. The V and J genes are TRBV11-2 and TRBJ1-5, with 10 bases fitting TRBD1. This CDR3 is 15 amino acids long. V gave up 5 bases and J gave up 5 bases; unmatched junction bases: 6. Germline V gene lookup returns CDR1 SGHAT and CDR2 FQNNGV. CDR3 in DNA: TGTGCCAGCAGCAGAGGAGACAGGGGGCATCAGCCCCAGCATTTT. Amino acids: CASSRGDRGHQPQHF.

The chain employs TRBV5-1 and TRBJ2-7, with 8 positions matching TRBD1. Germline trimming cut 0 bases from V and 7 bases from J; bases unmatched to any gene: 9. Germline-derived CDR1 and CDR2 are SGHRS and YFSETQ. This CDR3 region has 15 residues. The CDR3 sequence is CASSLEGTGRSEQYF. In DNA, the CDR3 is TGCGCCAGCAGCTTGGAAGGGACAGGCCGGTCGGAGCAGTACTTC.

This clone has just one count. The rearrangement joins TRBV29-1 to TRBJ2-3, with D maybe TRBD2 (5 bases). Trimming took off 4 bases at V and 0 bases at J, with 20 bases between the two ends. The germline V gene encodes CDR1 SQVTM and CDR2 ANQGSEA. The length of the CDR3 is 17 residues. This chain's CDR3 is CSVVLPLGERSTDTQYF. The CDR3 nucleotides read TGCAGCGTTGTTTTGCCGCTAGGAGAGCGGAGCACAGATACGCAGTATTTT.

This sequence joins TRBV6-5 and TRBJ2-7, with 8 bases identical to TRBD1. V lost 6 bases, J lost 3 bases, and 7 bases stayed unmatched. Per the germline V gene, CDR1 is MNHEY and CDR2 is SVGAGI. The CDR3 totals 14 residues. The DNA for the CDR3 is TGTGCCAGCAGGAAACAGGGGGAGGTCTACGAGCAGTACTTC. This gives the protein CASRKQGEVYEQYF.

Points on this clone: At one boundary the junction diverges from the germline segment, which might be a read error. This specimen includes other DNA sequences encoding the same CDR3. This rearrangement joins TRBV27 to TRBJ2-7; perhaps TRBD1 as D (6 bases). Germline assignment: CDR1 MNHEY and CDR2 SMNVEV (reference sequence). The CDR3 is 14 amino acids. CDR3 nucleotide sequence: TGTGCCAGCAGTTTTTTAGGACAGAGTTACGAGCAGTATTTC. It encodes CASSFLGQSYEQYF.

This chain links TRBV24-1 with TRBJ1-1; possibly TRBD1 for D (5 bases). Germline CDR1 is KGHDR and CDR2 is SFDVKD. The ends were cut back, 4 bases at V and 1 base at J, with 9 bases in the middle. This CDR3 is 14 amino acids long. The CDR3 spells CATSEGVENTEAFF. The CDR3 nucleotides are TGTGCCACCAGTGAAGGGGTGGAGAACACTGAAGCTTTCTTT.

The chain links TRBV5-6 to TRBJ2-3; D unclear. V lost 0 bases, J lost 1 base, and 6 bases lay in between. The CDR3 is 14 amino acids. From germline, CDR1 is SGHDT and CDR2 YYEEEE. As DNA, the CDR3 is TGTGCCAGCAGCTTGGGGCTAGGCACAGATACGCAGTATTTT. Translation: CASSLGLGTDTQYF.

V is TRBV19 and J is TRBJ1-2, with D possibly being TRBD1 (5 bases). With 9 bases removed from V and 4 bases from J, the gap between germline ends came to 15 bases. The CDR3 sequence is 13 residues long. In germline, CDR1 is LNHDA, CDR2 SQIVND (reference sequence). The CDR3: CASRQQGTYGYTF. The DNA of the CDR3 is TGTGCCAGCCGGCAGCAGGGAACCTATGGCTACACCTTC.

This chain connects TRBV7-8 to TRBJ1-2; TRBD1 matches at 7 bases. This CDR3 is 14 amino acids long. Per the germline V gene, CDR1 is SGHVS and CDR2 is FQNEAQ. V lost 2 bases, J lost 2 bases, and 2 bases stayed unmatched. CDR3 sequence (DNA): TGTGCCAGCAGCTTAAGGACAGGCAACTATGGCTACACCTTC. It yields the protein CASSLRTGNYGYTF.

This clone turned up a few times. The chain employs TRBV3-1 (or the pseudogene TRBV3-2) and TRBJ1-1; TRBD1 is a possible D gene (6 bases). Trimming removed 1 base at V and 1 base at J, with 16 bases between. The CDR3 loop spans 17 amino acids. Germline V gene lookup returns CDR1 LGHDT and CDR2 YNNKEL (reference sequence). The CDR3 nucleotides are TGTGCCAGCAGCCAAGCCCCGGGAGGGGGGGAGAACACTGAAGCTTTCTTT. Translated, it gives CASSQAPGGGENTEAFF.

The chain couples TRBV5-4 to TRBJ1-2; 7 positions match TRBD1. The CDR3 loop spans 13 amino acids. V gave up 4 bases and J gave up 5 bases; unmatched junction bases: 5. Germline-derived CDR1 and CDR2 are SGHNT and YYREEE (reference sequence). For the CDR3, the DNA is TGTGCCAGCAGCCAGACAGGGTTGTATGGCTACACCTTC. Translating it yields CASSQTGLYGYTF.

V gene TRBV5-4 combines with J gene TRBJ1-4, with 7 nucleotides matching TRBD1. Germline CDR1 is SGHNT and CDR2 is YYREEE (reference sequence). The CDR3 extends over 15 amino acids. The V and J ends lost 4 bases and 0 bases, in that order; junction bases with no gene match: 3. The CDR3 is CASSPDRATNEKLFF. The CDR3 DNA sequence: TGTGCCAGCAGCCCCGACAGGGCAACTAATGAAAAACTGTTTTTT. Full variable domain (outside the CDR3, taken from reference TRBV5-4 and TRBJ1-4): ETGVTQSPTHLIKTRGQQVTLRCSSQSGHNTVSWYQQALGQGPQFIFQYYREEENGRGNFPPRFSGLQFPNYSSELNVNALELDDSALYLCASSPDRATNEKLFFGSGTQLSVL.

This clone was recorded a few times. The J gene is TRBJ1-2, the V gene TRBV7-3, with D possibly matching TRBD1 (6 bases). Per the germline V gene, CDR1 is SGHTA and CDR2 is FQGTGA. The CDR3 has 13 amino acids. V was pared by 5 bases and J by 7 bases, with 14 bases between. CDR3 DNA sequence: TGTGCCAGCAGCGTACAGGGCTTGGGTGGCTACACCTTC. Translation gives CASSVQGLGGYTF.

J is TRBJ2-3 and V is TRBV19; 10 bases are shared with TRBD1. CDR3 length: 16 amino acids. Per germline, CDR1 LNHDA and CDR2 SQIVND (reference sequence). V lost 5 bases to trimming and J lost 4 bases; unmatched junction nucleotides: 9. For the CDR3, the DNA is TGTGCCAGTAGTGCACTCCGGGACAGGGGCTCAGATACGCAGTATTTT. It yields the protein CASSALRDRGSDTQYF.